Listed here are 11 T cell receptor beta chains from one sample, sequenced in a study of blood T cell repertoires in COVID-19. TCRdb's table, derived via immunoSEQ multiplex PCR, lists solely in-frame clones and lacks some. The sample yields 300,000 or so clones, 85% seen once. The sample taken for sequencing was peripheral blood. Source of these receptors: a woman between 45 and 60 years old with active or convalescent COVID-19.

Only a few counts were recorded for this clone. V gene TRBV14 combines with J gene TRBJ1-3; unclear D gene. The germline V and J ends were trimmed by 1 base and 3 bases, with 13 bases remaining between them. The CDR3 covers 16 residues. Germline-derived CDR1 and CDR2 are SGHDN and FVKESK. The CDR3 loop reads CASSQGFRRDGNTIYF. The CDR3 coding sequence is TGTGCCAGCAGCCAAGGGTTTCGGAGGGATGGAAACACCATATATTTT.

The chain employs TRBV18 and TRBJ2-5, with D unclear. Trimming removed 5 bases from V and 4 bases from J, with 5 bases in between. Germline-derived CDR1 and CDR2 are KGHSH and LQKENI. CDR3 length equals 11 residues. The CDR3 nucleotides read TGTGCCAGCTCATCCATAGAGACCCAGTACTTC. Residues: CASSSIETQYF.

The J gene is TRBJ2-5, the V gene TRBV21-1; TRBD1 was called by the table and not checked on the DNA. TRBV21-1 represents a pseudogene. The CDR3 is made up of 14 amino acids. CDR3 DNA: TGTGCCAGCAGCAACCGGGACAGCAAAGAGACCCAGTACTTC. Translating it yields CASSNRDSKETQYF.

The chain combines TRBV3-1 (or the pseudogene TRBV3-2) with TRBJ2-1, with TRBD2 matching over 7 bases. The V gene end was trimmed by 1 base and the J gene end by 7 bases; junction bases not matched to a gene: 1. The germline CDR1 and CDR2 sequences are LGHDT and YNNKEL (reference sequence). This CDR3 has 13 residues. The DNA of the CDR3 is TGTGCCAGCAGCCAAGTAGCGGGTAATGAGCAGTTCTTC. It codes for CASSQVAGNEQFF.

The gene calls are TRBV11-2 and TRBJ2-1, with D perhaps matching TRBD2 (5 bases). The CDR3 runs to 18 residues. The germline gives CDR1 SGHAT, CDR2 FQNNGV. The V end was cut by 0 bases, the J end by 8 bases, with 23 bases between. CDR3 region: CASSLDPWRADLPHEQFF. The CDR3 nucleotides are TGTGCCAGCAGCTTAGACCCCTGGAGAGCGGACCTACCCCATGAGCAGTTCTTC.

V is TRBV2 and J is TRBJ1-6; D is possibly TRBD1 (5 bases). The CDR3 extends over 15 amino acids. V lost 2 bases, J lost 12 bases, and 17 bases lay in between. From germline, CDR1 is SNHLY and CDR2 FYNNEI. The CDR3 bases are TGTGCCAGCAGTGAACGACAGCCGGTTAGTGTACCCCTCCACTTT. This codes for CASSERQPVSVPLHF.

Here the CDR3 reads CASSQVRTSTDTQYF. DNA of the CDR3: TGCGCCAGCAGCCAGGTACGGACTAGCACAGATACGCAGTATTTT. This rearrangement joins TRBV4-1 to TRBJ2-3; maybe TRBD2 (5 bases). CDR1 MGHRA and CDR2 YSYEKL come from the germline V gene. Deletions cut 3 bases from V and 0 bases from J, with 10 bases between. This CDR3 has 15 amino acids.

The rearrangement uses TRBV9 and TRBJ2-1, with 8 bases aligning to TRBD1. The germline CDR1 and CDR2 sequences are SGDLS and YYNGEE. The J segment lost 3 bases and the V segment lost 0 bases, leaving 2 bases of the junction unmatched. This CDR3 has 15 residues. The CDR3 DNA reads TGTGCCAGCAGCGTAGACAGGGGGGACTACAATGAGCAGTTCTTC. This gives the protein CASSVDRGDYNEQFF.

The rearrangement links TRBV5-1 to TRBJ1-1; D not resolved. Germline lookup yields CDR1 SGHRS and CDR2 YFSETQ. This CDR3 is built from 14 residues. The V and J ends lost 3 bases and 4 bases respectively, with 13 bases between them. The CDR3 protein is CASSWSRLGTEAFF. The CDR3 nucleotides are TGCGCCAGCAGCTGGAGCAGATTGGGCACTGAAGCTTTCTTT.

The gene calls are TRBV2 and TRBJ1-4, with D possibly being TRBD1 (5 bases). V was clipped by 7 bases and J by 5 bases, with 17 bases between them. The V gene's germline CDR1 is SNHLY and CDR2 FYNNEI. The CDR3 loop spans 15 amino acids. DNA of the CDR3: TGTGCCAGCACCGCGGGGGAGGGCGGGAATGAAAAACTGTTTTTT. Amino acid sequence: CASTAGEGGNEKLFF.

The chain recombines TRBV28 with TRBJ1-1; D is possibly TRBD1 (5 bases). The CDR3 has 16 residues. The V gene's germline CDR1 is MDHEN and CDR2 SYDVKM. Trimming removed 3 bases from V and 1 base from J, with 15 bases in between. The CDR3 sequence: CASSFQGDHSNTEAFF. CDR3 DNA: TGTGCCAGCAGTTTCCAGGGCGACCATTCGAACACTGAAGCTTTCTTT.